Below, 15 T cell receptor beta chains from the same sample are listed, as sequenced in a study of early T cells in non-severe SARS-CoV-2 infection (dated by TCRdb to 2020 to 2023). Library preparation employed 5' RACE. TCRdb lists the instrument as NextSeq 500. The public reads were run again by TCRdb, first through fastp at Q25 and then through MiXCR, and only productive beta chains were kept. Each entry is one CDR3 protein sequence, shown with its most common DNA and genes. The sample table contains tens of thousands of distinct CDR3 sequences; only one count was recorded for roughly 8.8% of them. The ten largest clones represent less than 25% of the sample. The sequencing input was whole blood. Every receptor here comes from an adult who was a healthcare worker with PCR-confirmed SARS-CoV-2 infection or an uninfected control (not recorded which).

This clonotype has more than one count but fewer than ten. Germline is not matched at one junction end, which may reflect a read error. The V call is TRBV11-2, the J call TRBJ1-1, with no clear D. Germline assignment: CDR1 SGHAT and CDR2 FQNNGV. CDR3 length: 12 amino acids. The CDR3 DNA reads TGTGCCAGCAGCCCCCACGGAACCCCTTGGGTCTTT. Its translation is CASSPHGTPWVF.

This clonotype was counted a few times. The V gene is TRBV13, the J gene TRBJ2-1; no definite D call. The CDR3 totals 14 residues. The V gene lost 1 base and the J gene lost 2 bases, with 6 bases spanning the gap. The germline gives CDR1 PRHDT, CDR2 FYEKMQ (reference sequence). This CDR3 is CASSLVSPYNEQFF. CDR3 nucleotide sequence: TGTGCCAGCAGCTTAGTCTCTCCCTACAATGAGCAGTTCTTC.

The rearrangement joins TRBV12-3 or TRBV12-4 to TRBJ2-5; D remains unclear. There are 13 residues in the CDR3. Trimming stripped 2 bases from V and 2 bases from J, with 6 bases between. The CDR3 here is CASSLFLQETQYF. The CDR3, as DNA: TGTGCCAGCAGTTTATTCCTTCAAGAGACCCAGTACTTC.

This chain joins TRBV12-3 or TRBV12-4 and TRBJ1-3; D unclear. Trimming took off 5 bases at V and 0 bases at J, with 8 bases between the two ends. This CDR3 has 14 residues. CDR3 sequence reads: CASSATLSGNTIYF. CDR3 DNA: TGTGCCAGCAGTGCGACTCTCTCTGGAAACACCATATATTTT.

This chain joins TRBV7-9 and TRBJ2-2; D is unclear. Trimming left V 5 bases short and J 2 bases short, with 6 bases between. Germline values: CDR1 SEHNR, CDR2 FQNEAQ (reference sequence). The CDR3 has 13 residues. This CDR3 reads CASSPENTGELFF. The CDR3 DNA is TGTGCCAGCAGCCCGGAAAACACCGGGGAGCTGTTTTTT.

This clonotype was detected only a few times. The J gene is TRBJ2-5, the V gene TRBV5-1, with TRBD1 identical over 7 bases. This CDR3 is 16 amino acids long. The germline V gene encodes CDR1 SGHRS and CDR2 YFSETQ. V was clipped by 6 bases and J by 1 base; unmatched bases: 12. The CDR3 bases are TGCGCCAGCAAAGGGGACAGAGCCCACACCCAAGAGACCCAGTACTTC. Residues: CASKGDRAHTQETQYF.

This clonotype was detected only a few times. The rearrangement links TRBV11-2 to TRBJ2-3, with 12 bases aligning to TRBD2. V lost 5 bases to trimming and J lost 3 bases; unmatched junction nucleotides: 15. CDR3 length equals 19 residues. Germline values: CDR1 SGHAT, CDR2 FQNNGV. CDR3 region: CASSTRPQLAGGRTDTQYF. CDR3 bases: TGTGCCAGCAGCACACGCCCCCAACTAGCGGGGGGTAGGACAGATACGCAGTATTTT. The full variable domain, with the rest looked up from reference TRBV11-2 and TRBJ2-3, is EAGVAQSPRYKIIEKRQSVAFWCNPISGHATLYWYQQILGQGPKLLIQFQNNGVVDDSQLPKDRFSAERLKGVDSTLKIQPAKLEDSAVYLCASSTRPQLAGGRTDTQYFGPGTRLTVL.

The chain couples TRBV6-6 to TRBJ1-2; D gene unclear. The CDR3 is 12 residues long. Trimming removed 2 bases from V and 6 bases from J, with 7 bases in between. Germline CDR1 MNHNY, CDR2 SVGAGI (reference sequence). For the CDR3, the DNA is TGTGCCAGCAGTTACGAAGAGGATGGCTACACCTTC. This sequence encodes CASSYEEDGYTF.

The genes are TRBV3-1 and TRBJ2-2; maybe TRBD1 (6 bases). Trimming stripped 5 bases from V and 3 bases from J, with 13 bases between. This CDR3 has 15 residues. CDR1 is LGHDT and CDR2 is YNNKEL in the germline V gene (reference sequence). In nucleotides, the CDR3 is TGTGCCAGCAGCTCGCATGCAGGGGACACCGGGGAGCTGTTTTTT. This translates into CASSSHAGDTGELFF.

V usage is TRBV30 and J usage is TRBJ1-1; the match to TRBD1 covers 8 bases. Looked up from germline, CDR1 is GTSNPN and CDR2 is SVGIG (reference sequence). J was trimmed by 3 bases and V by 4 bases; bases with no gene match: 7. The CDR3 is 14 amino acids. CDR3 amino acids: CAWNGRDRYTEAFF. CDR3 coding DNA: TGTGCCTGGAATGGACGGGACAGGTACACTGAAGCTTTCTTT.

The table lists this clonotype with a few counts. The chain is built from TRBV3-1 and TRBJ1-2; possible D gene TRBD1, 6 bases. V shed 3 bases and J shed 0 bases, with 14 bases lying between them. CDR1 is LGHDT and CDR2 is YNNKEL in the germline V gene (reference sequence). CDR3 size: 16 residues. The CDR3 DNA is TGTGCCAGCAGCCATACTTACAGGGAAGCTAACTATGGCTACACCTTC. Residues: CASSHTYREANYGYTF.

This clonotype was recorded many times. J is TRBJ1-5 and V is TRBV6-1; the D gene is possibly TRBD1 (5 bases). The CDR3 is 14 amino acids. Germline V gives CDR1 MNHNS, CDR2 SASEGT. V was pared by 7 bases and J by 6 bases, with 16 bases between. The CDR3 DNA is TGTGCCAGCATCATGGGGGGAGGCGGTCAGCCCCAGCATTTT. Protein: CASIMGGGGQPQHF.

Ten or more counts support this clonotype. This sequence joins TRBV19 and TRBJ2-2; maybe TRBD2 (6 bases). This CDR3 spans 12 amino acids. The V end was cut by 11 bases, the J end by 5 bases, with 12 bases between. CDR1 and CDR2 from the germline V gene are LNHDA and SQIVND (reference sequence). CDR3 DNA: TGTGCCGCGGGGATGGGGACCGGGGAGCTGTTTTTT. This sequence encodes CAAGMGTGELFF. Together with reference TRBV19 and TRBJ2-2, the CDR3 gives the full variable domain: DGGITQSPKYLFRKEGQNVTLSCEQNLNHDAMYWYRQDPGQGLRLIYYSQIVNDFQKGDIAEGYSVSREKKESFPLTVTSAQKNPTAFYLCAAGMGTGELFFGEGSRLTVL.

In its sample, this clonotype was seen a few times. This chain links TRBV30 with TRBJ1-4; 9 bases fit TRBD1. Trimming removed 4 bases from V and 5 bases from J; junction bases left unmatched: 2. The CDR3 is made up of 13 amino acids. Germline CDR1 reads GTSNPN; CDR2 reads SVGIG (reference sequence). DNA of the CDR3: TGTGCCTGGACGGGACAGGGCAATGAAAAACTGTTTTTT. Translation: CAWTGQGNEKLFF.

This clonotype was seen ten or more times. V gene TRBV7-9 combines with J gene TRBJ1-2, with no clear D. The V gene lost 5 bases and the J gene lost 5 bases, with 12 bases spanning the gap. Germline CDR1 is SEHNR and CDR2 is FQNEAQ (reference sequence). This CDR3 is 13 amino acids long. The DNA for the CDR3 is TGTGCCAGCAGCCCTGACGGAAAATATGGCTACACCTTC. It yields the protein CASSPDGKYGYTF.